These 31 T cell receptor beta chains share one sample of origin, sequenced in a study of blood T cell repertoires in COVID-19. This table comes from immunoSEQ multiplex PCR, and its TCRdb copy is limited to in-frame clones, with some not included. This table has some 180,000 clones, over 70% appearing once. Input material: PBMCs or T cells enriched from blood (not recorded which). The receptors shown here come from a man in his fifties or sixties who had been exposed to COVID-19.

J is TRBJ2-3 and V is TRBV6-5; TRBD2 aligns across 11 bases. V lost 4 bases to trimming and J lost 3 bases; unmatched junction nucleotides: 3. CDR1 MNHEY and CDR2 SVGAGI come from the germline V gene. CDR3 size: 15 residues. CDR3 sequence reads: CASSFGLAGTDTQYF. CDR3 coding DNA: TGTGCCAGCAGTTTCGGACTAGCGGGTACAGATACGCAGTATTTT.

In this sample, this clone turned up a few times. The V and J genes are TRBV10-1 and TRBJ2-7, with D tentatively TRBD1 (6 bases). V lost 10 bases and J lost 5, with 24 bases in between. Germline-derived CDR1 and CDR2 are WNHNN and SYGVQD (reference sequence). This CDR3 has 15 residues. This chain's CDR3 is CATFTLQGSMNEQYF. CDR3 in DNA: TGCGCCACCTTTACCTTACAGGGTTCGATGAACGAGCAGTACTTC.

The chain has TRBV12-5 and TRBJ2-1, with D possibly TRBD2 on 6 matching bases. V lost 6 bases and J 7 bases, leaving 19 bases between the germline ends. Germline V gene sequence: CDR1 LGHNT, CDR2 FRNRAP. CDR3 length: 15 amino acids. The CDR3: CASGSGGPDRNEQFF. CDR3 in DNA: TGTGCTAGTGGCTCCGGAGGGCCCGATCGTAATGAGCAGTTCTTC.

This rearrangement joins TRBV21-1 to TRBJ2-2; TRBD2 is the table's D call, not checked against the DNA. TRBV21-1 is annotated as a pseudogene. The CDR3 contains 14 residues. CDR3 in amino acids: CASRSPPNTGELFF. The CDR3 nucleotides are TGTGCCAGCAGGAGCCCCCCGAACACCGGGGAGCTGTTTTTT.

V usage is TRBV12-3 or TRBV12-4 and J usage is TRBJ2-7; no reliable D call. V was trimmed by 1 base and J by 1 base, leaving 5 bases between them. The length of the CDR3 is 13 residues. CDR3 nucleotides: TGTGCCAGCAGTTTAGTCTCTTCCTACGAGCAGTACTTC. Translation gives CASSLVSSYEQYF.

CDR3 protein: CASVETGGGQPQHF. CDR3 sequence (DNA): TGTGCCAGCGTAGAAACAGGGGGCGGTCAGCCCCAGCATTTT. The chain links TRBV6-5 to TRBJ1-5; 9 nucleotides match TRBD1. The CDR3 extends over 14 amino acids. The V gene end was trimmed by 8 bases and the J gene end by 6 bases; junction bases not matched to a gene: 8. CDR1 is MNHEY, CDR2 SVGAGI, per germline.

The chain recombines TRBV7-8 with TRBJ2-7; TRBD1 might be the D (6 bases). The CDR3 runs 13 residues. Germline V lookup: CDR1 SGHVS, CDR2 FQNEAQ. V lost 2 bases, J lost 4 bases, and 9 bases lay in between. CDR3 residues: CASSLRTAYEQYF. CDR3 coding DNA: TGTGCCAGCAGCTTACGGACAGCGTACGAGCAGTACTTC.

For the CDR3, the DNA is TGTGCCAGCAGTTACTCAAATGCGGGAGACAATGAGCAGTTCTTC. This gives the protein CASSYSNAGDNEQFF. This chain uses TRBV6-5 with TRBJ2-1; 7 nucleotides agree with TRBD2. Germline values: CDR1 MNHEY, CDR2 SVGAGI. The trim removed 0 bases at V and 5 bases at J, leaving 4 bases unmatched. This CDR3 comprises 15 residues.

CDR3 residues: CASSLTFPSASSYEQYF. The CDR3 DNA reads TGTGCCAGCAGCTTGACTTTTCCTAGCGCCAGCTCCTACGAGCAGTACTTC. The V gene is TRBV3-1 (or the pseudogene TRBV3-2), the J gene TRBJ2-7; D perhaps matches TRBD2 (6 bases). V lost 5 bases and J lost 0, with 20 bases in between. Germline CDR1 reads LGHDT; CDR2 reads YNNKEL (reference sequence). The CDR3 length is 17 residues.

V gene TRBV9 combines with J gene TRBJ2-2; D is undetermined. V was clipped by 0 bases and J by 0 bases, with 3 bases between them. The CDR3 loop spans 14 amino acids. Per germline, CDR1 SGDLS and CDR2 YYNGEE. CDR3 sequence reads: CASSVGANTGELFF. CDR3 bases: TGTGCCAGCAGCGTAGGAGCGAACACCGGGGAGCTGTTTTTT.

The V call is TRBV24-1, the J call TRBJ2-3; TRBD1 matches at 7 bases. The CDR3 loop spans 17 amino acids. Germline V gene data show CDR1 as KGHDR and CDR2 as SFDVKD. Unmatched junction bases numbered 9, after V lost 4 bases and J lost 0 bases. The DNA of the CDR3 is TGTGCCACCAGTGAGCCATCGACAGGGTTGAGCACAGATACGCAGTATTTT. It codes for CATSEPSTGLSTDTQYF.

J is TRBJ2-5 and V is TRBV28; D is unclear. The CDR3 is 14 residues long. The germline V and J ends were trimmed by 7 bases and 5 bases, with 17 bases remaining between them. Germline values: CDR1 MDHEN, CDR2 SYDVKM. The CDR3 reads CASIAGAGWETQYF. The CDR3 region has the DNA TGTGCCAGCATCGCTGGCGCAGGTTGGGAGACCCAGTACTTC.

This chain links TRBV7-2 with TRBJ2-7, with D perhaps matching TRBD2 (6 bases). The ends were cut back, 4 bases at V and 8 bases at J, with 18 bases in the middle. The CDR3 sequence is 14 residues long. Germline loops: CDR1 SGHTA, CDR2 FQGNSA. Written as DNA, the CDR3 is TGTGCCAGCAGCTCCTCCCTCGGGAGCTGGCAGCAGTACTTC. Amino acid sequence: CASSSSLGSWQQYF.

The rearrangement uses TRBV18 and TRBJ2-1; 9 bases align to TRBD1. Germline-derived CDR1 and CDR2 are KGHSH and LQKENI. The CDR3 has 15 residues. Losses at the gene ends were 1 base for V and 5 bases for J; bases not matched to a gene: 3. The CDR3 loop is CASSPQTGGNNEQFF. For the CDR3, the DNA is TGTGCCAGCTCACCACAAACAGGGGGCAACAATGAGCAGTTCTTC.

The chain is built from TRBV12-3 or TRBV12-4 and TRBJ2-5; D may be TRBD2 (5 bases). This CDR3 spans 12 amino acids. Trimming removed 2 bases from V and 5 bases from J, with 6 bases in between. CDR3: CASSLTGETQYF. The CDR3 DNA reads TGTGCCAGCAGTTTAACGGGGGAGACCCAGTACTTC.

The rearrangement joins TRBV7-9 to TRBJ2-5; D is perhaps TRBD2 (7 bases). The length of the CDR3 is 14 residues. V dropped 5 bases and J dropped 5 bases, with 15 bases sitting between them. Germline lookup yields CDR1 SEHNR and CDR2 FQNEAQ (reference sequence). CDR3 sequence: CASSPLGRGETQYF. CDR3 DNA: TGTGCCAGCAGCCCCCTAGGGAGGGGGGAGACCCAGTACTTC.

CDR3 nucleotides: TGTGCCAGCAGCTTGGGGGGACAGCTACTTACCGGGGAGCTGTTTTTT. It codes for CASSLGGQLLTGELFF. J is TRBJ2-2 and V is TRBV5-4; 7 positions agree with TRBD1. After removal of 0 bases from V and 5 bases from J, the junction contained 7 bases not matched to a gene. Germline V gene lookup returns CDR1 SGHNT and CDR2 YYREEE (reference sequence). The CDR3 consists of 16 residues.

The V and J genes are TRBV5-8 and TRBJ1-3; D perhaps matches TRBD1 (6 bases). V lost 3 bases to trimming and J lost 0 bases, with 10 bases between them. The CDR3 covers 15 residues. Germline CDR1 and CDR2: SGHTS and YDEGEE. DNA of the CDR3: TGTGCCAGCAGCTCGACAGGTCGCTCTGGAAACACCATATATTTT. Protein sequence: CASSSTGRSGNTIYF.

The genes are TRBV7-9 and TRBJ2-3, with 7 bases aligning to TRBD2. J lost 2 bases, V lost 4 bases, and 12 bases had no gene match. This CDR3 region has 17 residues. Germline CDR1 is SEHNR and CDR2 is FQNEAQ (reference sequence). CDR3 nucleotides: TGTGCCAGCAGCTCGGGAGTGGGAGGGGCTGTCACAGATACGCAGTATTTT. Translated: CASSSGVGGAVTDTQYF.

This clone was observed once. The chain employs TRBV6-1 and TRBJ2-4; 8 nucleotides line up with TRBD2. The CDR3 is 14 residues long. V lost 0 bases and J lost 9; bases outside the gene matches: 4. Per the germline V gene, CDR1 is MNHNS and CDR2 is SASEGT. The CDR3 DNA sequence: TGTGCCAGCAGTGAAGCTGGGCTAGCGGGCATTCAGTACTTC. As protein: CASSEAGLAGIQYF.

V is TRBV10-3 and J is TRBJ2-7, with 9 bases fitting TRBD1. Losses at the gene ends were 5 bases for V and 6 bases for J; bases not matched to a gene: 8. This CDR3 contains 14 residues. The germline V gene encodes CDR1 ENHRY and CDR2 SYGVKD. The chain's CDR3 is CAISTGTGFLEQYF. In DNA, the CDR3 is TGTGCCATCAGTACCGGGACAGGGTTTCTCGAGCAGTACTTC.

V is TRBV5-1 and J is TRBJ2-5; 10 nucleotides match TRBD2. This CDR3 region has 15 residues. Trimming removed 3 bases from V and 13 bases from J; junction bases left unmatched: 15. CDR1 and CDR2 (germline): SGHRS, YFSETQ. Here the CDR3 DNA reads TGCGCCAGCAGCTCGTCTCCGGGACTAGCGACACCTTGGTACTTC. It encodes CASSSSPGLATPWYF.

V gene TRBV5-8 combines with J gene TRBJ2-2; 8 bases agree with TRBD1. This CDR3 contains 16 residues. Germline CDR1 and CDR2: SGHTS and YDEGEE. The J segment lost 1 base and the V segment lost 3 bases, leaving 5 bases of the junction unmatched. The CDR3 is CASSWAGTGNTGELFF. The CDR3 nucleotides read TGTGCCAGCAGCTGGGCCGGGACAGGGAACACCGGGGAGCTGTTTTTT.

This clone appeared a single time. V usage is TRBV27 and J usage is TRBJ2-1; 10 nucleotides align to TRBD2. CDR3 size: 16 residues. Trimming removed 5 bases from V and 2 bases from J; junction bases left unmatched: 6. Germline lookup yields CDR1 MNHEY and CDR2 SMNVEV (reference sequence). The CDR3 DNA sequence: TGTGCCAGCAGTAACCCAGCGGGAGGGCCCTACAATGAGCAGTTCTTC. Protein: CASSNPAGGPYNEQFF.

The chain joins TRBV7-3 to TRBJ2-1; the D is unclear. V was pared by 2 bases and J by 2 bases, with 13 bases between. The CDR3 spans 16 residues. Germline V gene lookup returns CDR1 SGHTA and CDR2 FQGTGA. The CDR3 sequence: CASSLYAAATYNEQFF. The CDR3 bases are TGTGCCAGCAGCTTATATGCAGCAGCGACCTACAATGAGCAGTTCTTC.

The rearrangement links TRBV19 to TRBJ1-2; 8 positions agree with TRBD1. After removal of 7 bases from V and 2 bases from J, the junction contained 9 bases not matched to a gene. There are 15 residues in the CDR3. Germline V gives CDR1 LNHDA, CDR2 SQIVND (reference sequence). The CDR3 DNA reads as TGTGCCAGTACCGAGGGGGACAGGCTAAACTATGGCTACACCTTC. It encodes CASTEGDRLNYGYTF.

The count of this clone is one. The chain employs TRBV11-2 and TRBJ1-1; a weak D match, TRBD1 (6 bases). The CDR3 loop spans 16 amino acids. The V gene's germline CDR1 is SGHAT and CDR2 FQNNGV. The V gene lost 1 base and the J gene lost 2 bases, with 14 bases spanning the gap. This CDR3 is CASSLVAGAVNTEAFF. The CDR3 bases are TGTGCCAGCAGCTTAGTGGCAGGGGCGGTTAACACTGAAGCTTTCTTT. Full variable domain (remainder filled in from reference TRBV11-2 and TRBJ1-1): EAGVAQSPRYKIIEKRQSVAFWCNPISGHATLYWYQQILGQGPKLLIQFQNNGVVDDSQLPKDRFSAERLKGVDSTLKIQPAKLEDSAVYLCASSLVAGAVNTEAFFGQGTRLTVV.

The chain links TRBV6-2 or TRBV6-3 to TRBJ1-5, with D possibly matching TRBD1 (5 bases). Germline CDR1 reads MNHEY; CDR2 reads SVGEGT. Between the trimmed V and J ends, which lost 2 bases and 4 bases, there was a span of 9 bases. CDR3 length equals 14 residues. For the CDR3, the DNA is TGTGCCAGCAGTTACAGAGCAGGGAATCAGCCCCAGCATTTT. This sequence encodes CASSYRAGNQPQHF.

The sample holds one count of this clone. This chain links TRBV3-1 (or the pseudogene TRBV3-2) with TRBJ2-7; 8 nucleotides agree with TRBD1. The CDR3 is 15 residues long. The germline V gene has CDR1 LGHDT and CDR2 YNNKEL (reference sequence). V lost 1 base to trimming and J lost 6 bases; unmatched junction nucleotides: 8. The CDR3 DNA follows: TGTGCCAGCAGCCAAGGGGTCCAGGGGGCCATCGAGCAGTACTTC. Translated, it gives CASSQGVQGAIEQYF.

Only a few counts were recorded for this clone. This chain joins TRBV28 and TRBJ1-1; 9 positions match TRBD1. The V gene end was trimmed by 6 bases and the J gene end by 4 bases; junction bases not matched to a gene: 9. Germline V gene data show CDR1 as MDHEN and CDR2 as SYDVKM. CDR3 length equals 15 residues. CDR3: CASRPPGTGSTEAFF. As DNA, the CDR3 is TGTGCCAGCAGACCCCCCGGGACAGGGAGCACTGAAGCTTTCTTT.

The chain carries TRBV7-8 and TRBJ2-2; 9 bases align to TRBD1. V lost 6 bases, J lost 2 bases, and 7 bases stayed unmatched. The CDR3 length is 16 residues. Germline V gene data show CDR1 as SGHVS and CDR2 as FQNEAQ. The CDR3 DNA follows: TGTGCCAGCAGGTCCGGGACAGGGAGAAACACCGGGGAGCTGTTTTTT. Protein product: CASRSGTGRNTGELFF.